This TCR beta chain stems from a study of shared clonotypes between healthy human individuals. As for this clone: The identical CDR3 is also encoded by other nucleotide sequences in the sample.

Splitting of each subset's genomic DNA was done evenly across several immunoSEQ plates. Repertoires were generated with immunoSEQ multiplex PCR, while TCRdb's copy carries only in-frame clones and drops some. The sample comprises 950,000 to 1,300,000 clones, under 80% of which are singletons, and about 1.5% rests with the top ten. Sequencing was carried out using memory CD4+ T cells sorted from blood. This sample's subset: CD45RA-negative fraction. This TCR derives from a man younger than 35 in good health.

CDR3 nucleotide sequence: TGTGCCAGCAGCTTGGGAGGACAAGAGACCCAGTACTTC. Protein product: CASSLGGQETQYF. This chain connects TRBV5-4 to TRBJ2-5, with D hard to call. V was pared by 0 bases and J by 2 bases, with 5 bases between. Germline V gene lookup returns CDR1 SGHNT and CDR2 YYREEE (reference sequence). The CDR3 extends over 13 amino acids. Variable domain in full (rest from reference TRBV5-4 and TRBJ2-5): ETGVTQSPTHLIKTRGQQVTLRCSSQSGHNTVSWYQQALGQGPQFIFQYYREEENGRGNFPPRFSGLQFPNYSSELNVNALELDDSALYLCASSLGGQETQYFGPGTRLLVL.